Following are 4 T cell receptor beta chains from one sample sequenced in a study of OX40 agonist ivuxolimab in advanced cancers. Here immunoSEQ multiplex PCR was the method, and the copy in TCRdb shows in-frame clones only, minus some. The sample has some 69,000 clones; 80% to 90% are singletons. Sequenced material: CD4+ or CD8+ T cells sorted from blood, taken in a trial of the OX40 agonist ivuxolimab. Every receptor here comes from an adult with an advanced solid tumor such as melanoma, head and neck, liver or kidney cancer.

This clone was counted between two and nine times. This chain connects TRBV29-1 to TRBJ1-2, with D hard to call. Deletions cut 3 bases from V and 0 bases from J, with 8 bases between. The V gene's germline CDR1 is SQVTM and CDR2 ANQGSEA. This CDR3 spans 13 amino acids. CDR3 sequence reads: CSVESGPNYGYTF. As DNA, the CDR3 is TGCAGCGTTGAGAGTGGACCTAACTATGGCTACACCTTC.

This rearrangement joins TRBV6-1 to TRBJ2-7; 11 bases align to TRBD1. V lost 4 bases and J lost 4; bases outside the gene matches: 12. The germline CDR1 and CDR2 sequences are MNHNS and SASEGT. This CDR3 spans 17 amino acids. The CDR3 DNA follows: TGTGCCAGCAGTGCCTACCCGGCGGACAGGGGGCGGTACGAGCAGTACTTC. Translated: CASSAYPADRGRYEQYF.

The chain carries TRBV7-2 and TRBJ2-3, with 7 bases that match TRBD2. The CDR3 is made up of 15 amino acids. The trim removed 4 bases at V and 4 bases at J, leaving 8 bases unmatched. Germline V gene data show CDR1 as SGHTA and CDR2 as FQGNSA. CDR3 residues: CASSWASGIADTQYF. The DNA for the CDR3 is TGTGCCAGCAGCTGGGCTAGCGGCATAGCAGATACGCAGTATTTT.

The J gene is TRBJ1-2, the V gene TRBV27; 9 nucleotides align to TRBD1. The CDR3 length is 14 residues. Trimming took 5 bases from V and 6 from J; bases not matched to a gene: 7. Germline V gene lookup returns CDR1 MNHEY and CDR2 SMNVEV (reference sequence). The CDR3 DNA reads TGTGCCAGCAGTGGTTTACAGGGGGCTGATGGCTACACCTTC. It translates to CASSGLQGADGYTF.